A single sample is the source of the 23 T cell receptor beta chains below, sequenced in a study of CD8 T cells in Susac syndrome. RNA in amounts of about 0.5 to 1 ug was reverse transcribed with random hexamers. TCRdb fed the immunoSEQ multiplex PCR reads into MiXCR, producing one record per CDR3 protein. The data show roughly 120,000 distinct CDR3 sequences, with 90% to 98% seen just once and approximately 0.092% held by the top ten. Sequenced sample: CD4+ T cells from PBMCs. Receptors originate from a human donor in good health.

The V gene is TRBV7-3, the J gene TRBJ2-1; TRBD2 aligns across 9 bases. Germline V gene data show CDR1 as SGHTA and CDR2 as FQGTGA. The V segment lost 3 bases and the J segment 10 bases; nucleotides outside the gene matches: 13. This CDR3 contains 16 residues. The DNA for the CDR3 is TGTGCCAGCAGCTTTACTTCGGAGGGACTAGCTCGCGAGCAGTTCTTC. Residues: CASSFTSEGLAREQFF.

This chain uses TRBV19 with TRBJ1-5, with D perhaps matching TRBD1 (6 bases). V lost 5 bases and J 2 bases, leaving 16 bases between the germline ends. This CDR3 spans 16 amino acids. Looked up from germline, CDR1 is LNHDA and CDR2 is SQIVND (reference sequence). The CDR3 reads CASSSRRGAGNQPQHF. Here the CDR3 DNA reads TGTGCCAGTAGTTCCCGTCGGGGGGCTGGCAATCAGCCCCAGCATTTT.

The chain employs TRBV3-1 and TRBJ2-7; 8 nucleotides agree with TRBD2. This CDR3 contains 16 residues. The V gene's germline CDR1 is LGHDT and CDR2 YNNKEL (reference sequence). V was clipped by 4 bases and J by 0 bases; unmatched bases: 8. The CDR3 loop is CASSPLTSGSSYEQYF. In DNA form, the CDR3 reads TGTGCCAGCAGCCCCTTAACTAGCGGAAGCTCCTACGAGCAGTACTTC.

The count of this clonotype is one. The J gene is TRBJ2-1, the V gene TRBV25-1, with D perhaps assigned TRBD1 or TRBD2 (5 bases each). V was trimmed by 6 bases and J by 7 bases, leaving 16 bases between them. CDR3 length equals 14 residues. CDR1 is MGHDK, CDR2 SYGVNS, per germline. The CDR3, as DNA: TGTGCCAGCAGAGGGGACGCCTCTTGGAATGAGCAGTTCTTC. Its translation: CASRGDASWNEQFF.

CDR3 nucleotides: TGCGCCAGCAGCGGAAGCAGAGGGGTCGTCTCCTACGAGCAGTACTTC. Its translation is CASSGSRGVVSYEQYF. The rearrangement links TRBV5-1 to TRBJ2-7; D possibly uses TRBD1 or TRBD2 (5 bases each). The germline V and J ends were trimmed by 4 bases and 0 bases, with 17 bases remaining between them. The CDR3 loop spans 16 amino acids. Germline V gene lookup returns CDR1 SGHRS and CDR2 YFSETQ.

The chain couples TRBV28 to TRBJ2-3; no clear D. Trimming removed 4 bases from V and 6 bases from J, with 14 bases in between. Germline values: CDR1 MDHEN, CDR2 SYDVKM. This CDR3 comprises 14 residues. This chain's CDR3 is CASSWASRVDTQYF. The CDR3 region has the DNA TGTGCCAGCAGTTGGGCTTCTCGAGTGGATACGCAGTATTTT.

The gene calls are TRBV7-9 and TRBJ2-7; no clear D gene. The CDR3 spans 12 residues. Per the germline V gene, CDR1 is SEHNR and CDR2 is FQNEAQ (reference sequence). V was clipped by 4 bases and J by 4 bases, with 8 bases between them. The CDR3 is CASSSGRYEQYF. The DNA of the CDR3 is TGTGCCAGCAGCTCAGGACGGTACGAGCAGTACTTC.

CDR3 loop: CASSSTDRGPSYEQYF. The CDR3 DNA follows: TGTGCCAGCAGTTCCACCGACAGGGGACCATCCTACGAGCAGTACTTC. This chain joins TRBV27 and TRBJ2-1; 8 bases match TRBD1. The J call may not be correct, given that the DNA end is closer to TRBJ2-7. Per the germline V gene, CDR1 is MNHEY and CDR2 is SMNVEV (reference sequence). The CDR3 runs to 16 residues.

This chain connects TRBV4-2 to TRBJ2-6, with TRBD1 as a possible D gene (5 bases). With 2 bases removed from V and 1 base from J, the gap between germline ends came to 15 bases. CDR1 is LGHNA and CDR2 is YNFKEQ in the germline V gene. The CDR3 is 18 residues long. Written as DNA, the CDR3 is TGTGCCAGCAGCCAACCAGGGTTGGGCCCTTCTGGGGCCAACGTCCTGACTTTC. This translates into CASSQPGLGPSGANVLTF.

The rearrangement uses TRBV23-1 and TRBJ2-2; D is unclear. TRBV23-1 is recorded as an ORF, its role being uncertain. There are 16 residues in the CDR3. V gave up 4 bases and J gave up 5 bases, with 17 bases separating them. The CDR3 nucleotides are TGCGCCAGCAGTCGACGCCCAGGTGGTTGGACCGGGGAGCTGTTTTTT. This sequence encodes CASSRRPGGWTGELFF.

This clonotype came up once. The gene calls are TRBV20-1 and TRBJ2-5, with D perhaps given as TRBD1 or TRBD2 (6 bases each). Trimming shortened V by 0 bases and J by 5 bases, and 13 bases separated the two germline ends. CDR1 is DFQATT and CDR2 is SNEGSKA in the germline V gene (reference sequence). The CDR3 has 14 amino acids. CDR3 sequence: CSARDLGGRETQYF. In nucleotides, the CDR3 is TGCAGTGCTAGAGATCTCGGGGGCAGGGAGACCCAGTACTTC.

This chain uses TRBV29-1 with TRBJ2-5; no firm D call. There are 13 residues in the CDR3. V lost 3 bases to trimming and J lost 1 base, with 9 bases between them. CDR1 is SQVTM and CDR2 is ANQGSEA in the germline V gene. The CDR3 nucleotides read TGCAGCGTTGACGGTGGACCCCAAGAGACCCAGTACTTC. Its translation: CSVDGGPQETQYF.

This chain uses TRBV7-9 with TRBJ1-4; D gene unclear. This CDR3 is 14 amino acids long. CDR1 and CDR2 (germline): SEHNR, FQNEAQ (reference sequence). Trimming took off 5 bases at V and 3 bases at J, with 10 bases between the two ends. The CDR3, as DNA: TGTGCCAGCAGCGTCGGGCTGTCTAATGAAAAACTGTTTTTT. Translated, it gives CASSVGLSNEKLFF.

J is TRBJ2-7 and V is TRBV7-9, with 11 bases matching TRBD1. The CDR3 spans 15 residues. V shed 5 bases and J 2 bases; nucleotides not matched to a gene: 5. Per the germline V gene, CDR1 is SEHNR and CDR2 is FQNEAQ (reference sequence). The CDR3 DNA is TGTGCCAGCAGCGGACAGGGGGCGATACCCTACGAGCAGTACTTC. Translating gives CASSGQGAIPYEQYF.

The rearrangement uses TRBV6-5 and TRBJ1-1, with D tentatively TRBD1 (6 bases). The CDR3 covers 13 residues. Germline V gene sequence: CDR1 MNHEY, CDR2 SVGAGI. Between the trimmed V and J ends, which lost 4 bases and 4 bases, there was a span of 10 bases. In nucleotides, the CDR3 is TGTGCCAGCAGTTCCTGGGACACCACTGAAGCTTTCTTT. Its protein is CASSSWDTTEAFF.

The V gene is TRBV6-1, the J gene TRBJ2-5; tentatively, D is TRBD1 or TRBD2 (5 bases each). Germline values: CDR1 MNHNS, CDR2 SASEGT. The ends were cut back, 5 bases at V and 9 bases at J, with 22 bases in the middle. The CDR3 extends over 15 amino acids. Here the CDR3 DNA reads TGTGCCAGCAGTATTGGGACCACCGGGTTGTGGGCCCAGTACTTC. It translates to CASSIGTTGLWAQYF.

On this clonotype: The junction departs from germline at one end; a sequencing error may be responsible. The chain has TRBV18 and TRBJ1-1; possible D gene TRBD1, 5 bases. CDR3 length: 12 amino acids. Per germline, CDR1 KGHSH and CDR2 LQKENI. The CDR3 sequence: CASSELDTEAFF. CDR3 nucleotides: TGTGCCAGCTCAGAGTTGGACACTGAAGCCTTCTTT. Combining the CDR3 with reference TRBV18 and TRBJ1-1 gives the whole variable domain NAGVMQNPRHLVRRRGQEARLRCSPMKGHSHVYWYRQLPEEGLKFMVYLQKENIIDESGMPKERFSAEFPKEGPSILRIQQVVRGDSAAYFCASSELDTEAFFGQGTRLTVV.

This chain links TRBV12-3 or TRBV12-4 with TRBJ1-2; possibly TRBD1 for D (5 bases). This CDR3 has 13 residues. The V gene lost 3 bases and the J gene lost 4 bases, with 9 bases spanning the gap. This CDR3 is CASSFEGSYGYTF. The CDR3 DNA reads TGTGCCAGCAGTTTTGAGGGGTCCTATGGCTACACCTTC.

The sample holds one count of this clonotype. V and J are TRBV29-1 and TRBJ1-4; D ambiguous. This CDR3 contains 11 residues. The germline gives CDR1 SQVTM, CDR2 ANQGSEA. Trimming took 6 bases from V and 8 from J, leaving 10 bases between them. The chain's CDR3 is CSVRQSEKLFF. For the CDR3, the DNA is TGCAGCGTCCGGCAGTCAGAAAAACTGTTTTTT. Together with reference TRBV29-1 and TRBJ1-4, the CDR3 gives the full variable domain: SAVISQKPSRDICQRGTSLTIQCQVDSQVTMMFWYRQQPGQSLTLIATANQGSEATYESGFVIDKFPISRPNLTFSTLTVSNMSPEDSSIYLCSVRQSEKLFFGSGTQLSVL.

J is TRBJ1-5 and V is TRBV9; D remains ambiguous. This CDR3 is 13 amino acids long. V dropped 0 bases and J dropped 7 bases, with 8 bases sitting between them. Germline assignment: CDR1 SGDLS and CDR2 YYNGEE. The CDR3 here is CASSVDLGQPQHF. CDR3 DNA: TGTGCCAGCAGCGTAGACCTAGGACAGCCCCAGCATTTT.

The rearrangement uses TRBV15 and TRBJ2-1; 8 nucleotides match TRBD2. J gave up 4 bases and V 1 base, and 9 bases lay outside the gene matches. CDR1 is LNHNV, CDR2 YYDKDF, per germline (reference sequence). The CDR3 sequence is 17 residues long. DNA for the CDR3: TGTGCCACCAGCAGAGTGGTGGGGACTAGGGCATACAATGAGCAGTTCTTC. Residues: CATSRVVGTRAYNEQFF.

V usage is TRBV24-1 and J usage is TRBJ2-2; 8 nucleotides agree with TRBD2. After removal of 5 bases from V and 7 bases from J, the junction contained 5 bases not matched to a gene. The CDR3 runs 14 residues. Germline V gene lookup returns CDR1 KGHDR and CDR2 SFDVKD. The CDR3 DNA reads TGTGCCACCAGTGCTGTAGCGGGAAACGGGGAGCTGTTTTTT. It translates to CATSAVAGNGELFF.

V usage is TRBV7-9 and J usage is TRBJ2-7; TRBD1 matches 10 bases. Trimming at V came to 3 bases and at J to 5 bases, leaving 4 bases not matched to a gene. Per germline, CDR1 SEHNR and CDR2 FQNEAQ (reference sequence). There are 14 residues in the CDR3. The CDR3 nucleotides are TGTGCCAGCAGCTTCAGACAGGGGGCCAACGAGCAGTACTTC. It codes for CASSFRQGANEQYF.